This TCR beta chain was retrieved from a study of Graves' ophthalmopathy and Graves' hyperthyroidism. The germline V and J ends were trimmed by 10 bases and 2 bases, with 11 bases remaining between them. The germline V gene has CDR1 MDHEN and CDR2 SYDVKM. The CDR3 contains 12 residues. The authors used Ficoll-Paque density gradient centrifugation to separate PBMCs. The input was around 10 ml of fresh peripheral blood. This clonotype was seen many times. RNA transcripts provided the template for amplifying TCR beta CDR3 regions. RT-PCR with HTBI primers came first, then second-round multiplex PCR. TCRdb itself ran the multiplex PCR reads through MiXCR, one entry per CDR3 protein. The table lists about 370,000 distinct CDR3 sequences, about a sixth of them singletons.

This receptor was obtained from an adult woman with stable Graves' hyperthyroidism. Sequenced material: peripheral blood. The V call is TRBV28, the J call TRBJ2-5; no reliable D call. CDR3 protein: CATLHRQETQYF. In DNA, the CDR3 is TGTGCCACCTTACACCGACAAGAGACCCAGTACTTC.